This T cell receptor (beta chain) was identified during a study of blood T cell repertoires in COVID-19. Study at large: Material from acute and convalescent COVID-19 was sourced from the United States, Italy and Spain. Sources were T cells, B-cell-depleted T cells, or PBMCs; the material itself was cDNA or gDNA.

This CDR3 has 14 residues. From germline, CDR1 is GTSNPN and CDR2 SVGIG (reference sequence). Trimming cost V 2 bases and J 4 bases; bases outside gene matches: 5. The Seattle site enrolled patients during active infection and followed them longitudinally. Original processing methods: Amplification from reference gene primers served as the basis for estimated nucleated cell counts. Assay used: immunoSEQ multiplex PCR; TCRdb lists only in-frame clones, some missing. Clonal size and the V and J genes are those of that table, whereas D and trimming came from the DNA. This table has just under 65,000 clones, over 65% appearing once.

The chain combines TRBV30 with TRBJ1-1; 9 positions agree with TRBD1. This receptor was obtained from a man between 60 and 75 years old with COVID-19, enrolled during active disease. Specimen: peripheral blood. CDR3 nucleotide sequence: TGTGCCTGGAGTCACCGGGACAGGGTCACTGAAGCTTTCTTT. This sequence encodes CAWSHRDRVTEAFF.